This T cell receptor (beta chain) is drawn from a study of T cells after yellow fever vaccination. Study observations and caveats: Only a small proportion of the clonotypes turned up in both the CD4 and the CD8 compartments, likely arising from convergent recombination.

Concerning this clonotype itself: Its target is unknown. One end of the junction fails to match germline, which may point to a read error.

CDR3 length equals 12 residues. From germline, CDR1 is SGHAT and CDR2 FQNNGV. Using its own MiXCR run on the 5' RACE reads, TCRdb lists one record per CDR3 protein. The sample carries around 350,000 distinct CDR3 sequences, roughly 6.1% recorded once. The sample here was PBMCs, taken 5 days after the yellow fever booster vaccination. The sequence came from a man under 40 who received the YFV17D yellow fever vaccine. The gene calls are TRBV11-2 and TRBJ2-2; D gene ambiguous. The CDR3 sequence: CASNLMDGELFF. In DNA, the CDR3 is TGTGCCAGCAACTTAATGGACGGGGAGCTGTTTTTT. The variable domain in full, with the rest retrieved from reference TRBV11-2 and TRBJ2-2, is EAGVAQSPRYKIIEKRQSVAFWCNPISGHATLYWYQQILGQGPKLLIQFQNNGVVDDSQLPKDRFSAERLKGVDSTLKIQPAKLEDSAVYLCASNLMDGELFFGEGSRLTVL.